Presented here are 19 T cell receptor beta chains from one specimen sequenced in a study of blood T cell repertoires in COVID-19. This table comes from immunoSEQ multiplex PCR, and its TCRdb copy is limited to in-frame clones, with some not included. The table includes tens of thousands of clones, 84% detected once. Source material: peripheral blood. Source of these receptors: a man between 50 and 59 years old with COVID-19, enrolled during active disease.

CDR3 DNA sequence: TGCGCCAGCGGACAGGGGTGGACTGAAGCTTTCTTT. Protein product: CASGQGWTEAFF. V is TRBV4-1 and J is TRBJ1-1; 9 bases map to TRBD1. The germline V gene encodes CDR1 MGHRA and CDR2 YSYEKL. CDR3 length: 12 amino acids. The trim removed 8 bases at V and 5 bases at J, leaving 3 bases unmatched.

V gene TRBV7-6 combines with J gene TRBJ2-3; 9 bases agree with TRBD1. V dropped 4 bases and J dropped 3; count of bases not matched to a gene: 5. The CDR3 covers 15 residues. Germline V lookup: CDR1 SGHVS, CDR2 FNYEAQ. This CDR3 reads CASSSGQGITDTQYF. CDR3 coding DNA: TGTGCCAGCAGCTCGGGACAGGGAATAACAGATACGCAGTATTTT.

Here the CDR3 reads CASSGQAPEGRFF. CDR3 DNA sequence: TGTGCCAGCAGCGGACAGGCTCCCGAAGGTCGGTTCTTC. The genes are TRBV7-8 and TRBJ2-1, with TRBD1 matching 7 bases. The germline gives CDR1 SGHVS, CDR2 FQNEAQ. V shed 5 bases and J 15 bases; nucleotides not matched to a gene: 13. The CDR3 runs 13 residues.

The chain uses TRBV7-7 and TRBJ2-5; a weak D match, TRBD2 (6 bases). V shed 3 bases and J shed 1 base, with 12 bases lying between them. The CDR3 sequence is 15 residues long. CDR1 is SSHAT, CDR2 FNYEAQ, per germline (reference sequence). CDR3 residues: CASSLGGGFQETQYF. CDR3 nucleotide sequence: TGTGCCAGCAGCTTGGGAGGAGGGTTCCAAGAGACCCAGTACTTC.

This chain links TRBV12-5 with TRBJ2-1; TRBD1 agrees at 9 bases. The length of the CDR3 is 15 residues. Germline assignment: CDR1 LGHNT and CDR2 FRNRAP. V shed 2 bases and J 9 bases; nucleotides not matched to a gene: 8. The CDR3 loop reads CASGLFGTGKPEQFF. For the CDR3, the DNA is TGTGCTAGTGGTTTGTTTGGGACAGGGAAACCTGAGCAGTTCTTC.

V and J are TRBV29-1 and TRBJ2-5; 11 bases match TRBD2. The germline CDR1 and CDR2 sequences are SQVTM and ANQGSEA. This CDR3 spans 13 amino acids. The trim removed 6 bases at V and 2 bases at J, leaving 2 bases unmatched. The CDR3 DNA reads TGCAGCGTCGGGACTAGCGGACAAGAGACCCAGTACTTC. Its translation: CSVGTSGQETQYF. Full variable domain (rest looked up from reference TRBV29-1 and TRBJ2-5): SAVISQKPSRDICQRGTSLTIQCQVDSQVTMMFWYRQQPGQSLTLIATANQGSEATYESGFVIDKFPISRPNLTFSTLTVSNMSPEDSSIYLCSVGTSGQETQYFGPGTRLLVL.

The rearrangement joins TRBV7-3 to TRBJ2-7, with 7 bases matching TRBD1. Trimming at V came to 4 bases and at J to 6 bases, leaving 6 bases not matched to a gene. CDR3 length: 13 residues. Looked up from germline, CDR1 is SGHTA and CDR2 is FQGTGA. CDR3 in amino acids: CASSSDRDREQYF. In DNA, the CDR3 is TGTGCCAGCAGCTCAGACAGGGATCGCGAGCAGTACTTC.

The chain carries TRBV2 and TRBJ2-5; the D is unclear. The CDR3 has 12 residues. The germline gives CDR1 SNHLY, CDR2 FYNNEI. V gave up 5 bases and J gave up 7 bases, with 11 bases separating them. CDR3 loop: CASSREHGTQYF. The CDR3 DNA reads TGTGCCAGCAGTAGAGAGCACGGGACCCAGTACTTC.

This clone was recorded once. The chain is built from TRBV6-6 and TRBJ1-2; D might be TRBD1 (5 bases). Germline V gene sequence: CDR1 MNHNY, CDR2 SVGAGI (reference sequence). Trimming shortened V by 2 bases and J by 7 bases, and 17 bases separated the two germline ends. The CDR3 runs 15 residues. CDR3 DNA sequence: TGTGCCAGCAGTTACGCCGTCCGTGGGGCCGGTGGCTACACCTTC. This encodes CASSYAVRGAGGYTF.

The chain uses TRBV6-5 and TRBJ1-5, with D unclear. This CDR3 has 12 residues. CDR1 and CDR2 (germline): MNHEY, SVGAGI. V lost 7 bases and J 5 bases, leaving 9 bases between the germline ends. In DNA, the CDR3 is TGTGCCAGCACCTTCGAGGATCAGCCCCAGCATTTT. Encoded protein: CASTFEDQPQHF.

This chain uses TRBV12-3 or TRBV12-4 with TRBJ1-1, with D perhaps TRBD1 (5 bases). The CDR3 runs 12 residues. V was pared by 10 bases and J by 7 bases, with 16 bases between. The CDR3 loop reads CANAATENEAFF. The DNA for the CDR3 is TGTGCCAACGCCGCGACAGAGAATGAAGCTTTCTTT.

The chain carries TRBV5-1 and TRBJ1-6; 9 bases line up with TRBD1. The CDR3 sequence is 14 residues long. Germline CDR1 SGHRS, CDR2 YFSETQ. Trimming took 4 bases from V and 8 from J; bases not matched to a gene: 4. Here the CDR3 reads CASSPGTGYSPLHF. CDR3 nucleotides: TGCGCCAGCAGCCCCGGGACAGGGTATTCACCCCTCCACTTT.

J is TRBJ2-7 and V is TRBV10-1; weak D call: TRBD1 (6 bases). Germline CDR1 is WNHNN and CDR2 is SYGVQD (reference sequence). The CDR3 consists of 13 residues. V lost 3 bases and J lost 4, with 10 bases in between. The CDR3 is CASSDPRGYEQYF. CDR3 coding DNA: TGCGCCAGCAGTGATCCCAGGGGTTACGAGCAGTACTTC.

V is TRBV18 and J is TRBJ1-1, with 8 bases aligning to TRBD1. The V gene's germline CDR1 is KGHSH and CDR2 LQKENI. The trim removed 8 bases at V and 5 bases at J, leaving 4 bases unmatched. The CDR3 has 12 residues. CDR3 amino acids: CASGQGTTEAFF. CDR3 nucleotides: TGTGCCAGCGGACAGGGAACAACTGAAGCTTTCTTT.

This clone was recorded only once. The chain couples TRBV19 to TRBJ2-1, with 8 bases matching TRBD1. V was pared by 4 bases and J by 5 bases, with 7 bases of the junction left unmatched. The CDR3 contains 15 residues. Germline V gene data show CDR1 as LNHDA and CDR2 as SQIVND (reference sequence). CDR3 region: CASSTPRGLNNEQFF. DNA of the CDR3: TGTGCCAGTAGTACGCCCAGGGGGCTAAACAATGAGCAGTTCTTC.

The chain joins TRBV14 to TRBJ2-1, with 7 nucleotides matching TRBD2. The CDR3 spans 12 residues. Germline assignment: CDR1 SGHDN and CDR2 FVKESK. V shed 4 bases, J shed 12 bases, and the junction held 6 bases outside the gene matches. DNA for the CDR3: TGTGCCAGCAGCCCGTCCGGGACTATGCAGTTCTTC. Residues: CASSPSGTMQFF.

This rearrangement joins TRBV18 to TRBJ1-1; unclear D gene. The CDR3 has 14 residues. The V end was cut by 1 base, the J end by 3 bases, with 9 bases between. Germline CDR1 and CDR2: KGHSH and LQKENI. CDR3 coding DNA: TGTGCCAGCTCACCACGAGAGAGGGACACTGAAGCTTTCTTT. This gives the protein CASSPRERDTEAFF.

The chain carries TRBV2 and TRBJ2-3; 8 bases map to TRBD2. Germline V gene sequence: CDR1 SNHLY, CDR2 FYNNEI. The J segment lost 4 bases and the V segment lost 4 bases, leaving 4 bases of the junction unmatched. CDR3 size: 14 residues. CDR3 residues: CASSGNGGADTQYF. The CDR3 DNA reads TGTGCCAGCAGTGGAAACGGGGGGGCAGATACGCAGTATTTT.

The genes are TRBV11-3 and TRBJ2-2; unclear D gene. The germline gives CDR1 SGHNT, CDR2 YENEEA. The CDR3 loop spans 15 amino acids. Trimming cost V 4 bases and J 1 base, with 10 bases left between them. CDR3 protein: CASSSLRQNTGELFF. The CDR3 DNA sequence: TGTGCCAGCAGCTCTTTAAGACAGAACACCGGGGAGCTGTTTTTT.